A selection of T cell receptor beta chains follows, all from one sample in a study of cytomegalovirus exposure and HLA in healthy donors. Produced via immunoSEQ multiplex PCR; TCRdb's table is partial and in-frame only. Its table records just over 80,000 clones. Sample: PBMCs. The receptor set was obtained from a woman younger than 45 in good health and CMV-seronegative. Both conserved end residues are part of each CDR3. A D gene is named only where the DNA matches it firmly.

D	V	J	length	CDR3	DNA
NA	TRBV10-2	TRBJ1-1	13	CASSFQENTEALF	TGCGCCAGCAGCTTTCAGGAAAACACTGAAGCTCTCTTT
NA	TRBV29-1	TRBJ2-1	12	CSVPGLANEQFF	TGCAGCGTGCCGGGACTTGCCAATGAGCAGTTCTTC
NA	TRBV5-1	TRBJ2-6	18	CASSLAASVNSGANVLTF	TGCGCCAGCAGCCTGGCGGCTAGCGTGAACTCTGGGGCCAACGTCCTGACTTTC
NA	TRBV7-8	TRBJ1-1	14	CASSSQTSNTEAFF	TGTGCCAGCAGCTCTCAGACTTCGAACACTGAAGCTTTCTTT
NA	TRBV29-1	TRBJ1-1	11	CSVAGRTEAFF	TGCAGCGTTGCAGGGAGGACTGAAGCTTTCTTT
NA	TRBV5-5	TRBJ1-1	15	CASSLGVTPNTEAFF	TGTGCCAGCAGCTTGGGGGTGACACCCAACACTGAAGCTTTCTTT
TRBD2	TRBV30	TRBJ2-3	13	CAWSAAGTDTQYF	TGTGCCTGGAGTGCAGCGGGGACCGATACGCAGTATTTT
NA	TRBV7-9	TRBJ2-3	12	CASSRVTDTQYF	TGTGCCAGCAGCCGGGTCACAGATACGCAGTATTTT
NA	TRBV29-1	TRBJ2-1	11	CSFSVHNEQFF	TGCAGCTTTTCTGTTCACAATGAGCAGTTCTTC
TRBD2	TRBV6-1	TRBJ2-1	14	CASNPTSGVFEQFF	TGTGCCAGCAACCCCACTAGCGGGGTGTTTGAGCAGTTCTTC
NA	TRBV14	TRBJ2-3	15	CASSHRVLTGDTQYF	TGTGCCAGCAGCCACCGTGTCCTTACGGGGGATACGCAGTATTTT